Presented here are 31 T cell receptor beta chains from one specimen sequenced in a study of tumor and adjacent non-tumor tissue in lung cancer. This sample's RNA came from whole unsorted tissue. The normal lung tissue was taken more than 3 cm from the tumor edge. A modified ARM-PCR protocol with three rounds of nested PCR amplified TCRbeta. TCRdb reanalysed the multiplex PCR reads using MiXCR and keeps one entry per CDR3 protein. The repertoire has about 44,000 distinct CDR3 sequences, about two thirds of them found once; the top ten carry approximately 30%. The source material was distant non-tumor lung tissue. These TCRs come from a woman between 70 and 85 years old with non-small cell lung cancer.

This clonotype was detected only a few times. No conserved phenylalanine or tryptophan ends this CDR3, so it is likely a read error. The limits of the CDR3 on the DNA are not certain, so only TCRdb's listed CDR3 is given. CDR3 sequence: CASRDNRDRGDTQCS. This chain uses TRBV6-1 with TRBJ2-3; TRBD1 is the table's D call and was not checked against the DNA. In germline, CDR1 is MNHNS, CDR2 SASEGT. Counting both end residues, the CDR3 totals 15 amino acids.

With respect to this clonotype: One end of the junction fails to match germline, which may point to a read error. The chain recombines TRBV5-4 with TRBJ2-3; perhaps TRBD1 as D (5 bases). CDR1 and CDR2 (germline): SGHNT, YYREEE (reference sequence). The CDR3 runs 15 residues. CDR3 region: CASRLGRESTDTQYF. CDR3 sequence (DNA): TGTGCCAGCAGGTTGGGCAGGGAAAGTACAGATACGCAGTATTTT.

Concerning this clonotype itself: An end of the junction does not agree with germline; a read error may underlie this. The genes are TRBV29-1 and TRBJ2-3, with D possibly TRBD2 on 5 matching bases. CDR1 SQVTM and CDR2 ANQGSEA come from the germline V gene. The length of the CDR3 is 16 residues. The CDR3 bases are TGCAGCGTTCGCCCCCGAAAATATGGGAGCGCTGATATGCAGTATTTT. Translated: CSVRPRKYGSADMQYF.

The table lists this clonotype with a few counts. A read error is possible here, since a much larger clone lies one base away. V and J are TRBV6-5 and TRBJ2-6; 8 nucleotides match TRBD1. This CDR3 is 15 amino acids long. J gave up 2 bases and V 5 bases, and 2 bases lay outside the gene matches. Germline lookup yields CDR1 MNHEY and CDR2 SVGAGI. This CDR3 is CASSGQGTGANVLTF. CDR3 in DNA: TGTGCCAGCAGTGGACAGGGAACTGGGGCCAACGTCCTGACTTTC.

As concerns this clonotype: Because it lacks the conserved phenylalanine or tryptophan at the end, this CDR3 is likely a read error. The CDR3, as DNA: TGCGCCAGCAATAGCGGTCCCGACAAGCAGTACTTG. Translating gives CASNSGPDKQYL. This chain connects TRBV4-1 to TRBJ2-7, with D tentatively TRBD2 (6 bases). Trimming cost V 7 bases and J 8 bases, with 15 bases left between them. This CDR3 has 12 amino acids. Germline V gene data show CDR1 as MGHRA and CDR2 as YSYEKL.

The chain combines TRBV6-5 with TRBJ2-7; D not certain. Trimming removed 0 bases from V and 5 bases from J, with 14 bases in between. There are 15 residues in the CDR3. Germline lookup yields CDR1 MNHEY and CDR2 SVGAGI. CDR3 region: CASSYSVYQVHEQYF. For the CDR3, the DNA is TGTGCCAGCAGTTACTCGGTGTACCAGGTCCACGAGCAGTACTTC.

This clonotype occurred once. This chain links TRBV20-1 with TRBJ1-2; weak D call: TRBD1 (5 bases). The V gene's germline CDR1 is DFQATT and CDR2 SNEGSKA (reference sequence). V was clipped by 7 bases and J by 8 bases, with 20 bases between them. This CDR3 contains 13 residues. The CDR3 region is CSVPKPGLVGYTF. The CDR3 nucleotides are TGCAGTGTCCCAAAACCGGGGCTGGTAGGCTACACCTTC.

On this clonotype: A much larger clonotype is one base distant, so this may be a read error. The DNA of the CDR3 is TGTACCAGCAGATTTCTAGCGGGAGGGTACAATGAGCAGTTCTTC. Translating it yields CTSRFLAGGYNEQFF. The V and J genes are TRBV28 and TRBJ2-1; TRBD2 matches 12 bases. CDR1 and CDR2 (germline): MDHEN, SYDVKM. The CDR3 is 15 residues long.

This clonotype was found a few times. This may be a read error, as it is one base from a much larger clone. CDR3 bases: TGTGCCATCAGTGACCCGGGACACGAGTACGAGCAGTACTTC. Its protein product is CAISDPGHEYEQYF. V gene TRBV10-3 combines with J gene TRBJ2-7; possibly TRBD1 for D (6 bases). In germline, CDR1 is ENHRY, CDR2 SYGVKD. The CDR3 totals 14 residues. V was pared by 3 bases and J by 4 bases, with 13 bases between.

This clonotype was observed at least ten times. This chain joins TRBV20-1 and TRBJ1-1; TRBD1 matches 7 bases. Germline-derived CDR1 and CDR2 are DFQATT and SNEGSKA (reference sequence). The CDR3 is 13 amino acids. V lost 3 bases, J lost 1 base, and 2 bases stayed unmatched. In DNA, the CDR3 is TGCAGTGCTAGGGGACAGCCGAACACTGAAGCTTTCTTT. It yields the protein CSARGQPNTEAFF.

As concerns this clonotype: Lacking the conserved final phenylalanine or tryptophan, this CDR3 likely reflects a read error. The rearrangement joins TRBV6-5 to TRBJ2-3, with 8 positions matching TRBD2. The CDR3 contains 14 residues. Germline V lookup: CDR1 MNHEY, CDR2 SVGAGI. Here the CDR3 reads CTSRGGLGADTQYL. The CDR3 region has the DNA TGTACCAGCAGAGGGGGACTAGGTGCAGATACGCAGTATCTT.

The rearrangement links TRBV20-1 to TRBJ2-7, with D maybe TRBD1 (6 bases). V lost 4 bases and J 9 bases, leaving 16 bases between the germline ends. There are 12 residues in the CDR3. Germline V CDR1 and CDR2: DFQATT, SNEGSKA (reference sequence). The CDR3 DNA reads as TGCAGTGCTACCGGACTCCCGGACAGGCAGTACTTC. Its translation: CSATGLPDRQYF.

A word on this clonotype: At one end the junction does not follow the germline gene, possibly because of a read error. The rearrangement uses TRBV28 and TRBJ1-2, with a weak D call TRBD1 (5 bases). The CDR3 sequence is 13 residues long. The germline gives CDR1 MDHEN, CDR2 SYDVKM. The CDR3 bases are TGTGTCAGCAATAAGACAGACCGCGCTGGCTACACCTTC. Protein product: CVSNKTDRAGYTF.

The chain couples TRBV29-1 to TRBJ2-1; 11 bases map to TRBD2. V lost 8 bases and J lost 5; bases outside the gene matches: 14. Per germline, CDR1 SQVTM and CDR2 ANQGSEA. The CDR3 length is 16 residues. The CDR3, as DNA: TGCAGCATCATGAGACTAGCGGGAACAGGAGACAATGAGCAGTTCTTC. Protein sequence: CSIMRLAGTGDNEQFF.

With respect to this clonotype: This may come from a read error, since a much larger clone is one base off. The chain is built from TRBV6-1 and TRBJ2-1; TRBD1 matches at 8 bases. The end of the DNA aligns better with TRBJ2-7, so the J call may be wrong. CDR1 and CDR2 from the germline V gene are MNHNS and SASEGT. The CDR3 has 15 amino acids. The CDR3 coding sequence is TGTGCCAGCAGGTCTGGGACAGGTACCTACAATGAGCAGTACTTC. As protein: CASRSGTGTYNEQYF.

In the case of this clonotype: No conserved phenylalanine or tryptophan ends this CDR3, so it is likely a read error. The chain joins TRBV4-1 to TRBJ2-1; 10 nucleotides line up with TRBD2. CDR3 size: 16 residues. Germline CDR1 MGHRA, CDR2 YSYEKL. CDR3 sequence reads: CASSRHSSGSYNEQFL. As DNA, the CDR3 is TGCGCCAGTAGCCGTCATTCTAGCGGGAGTTACAATGAGCAGTTCTTA.

This clonotype has a handful of counts. A junction boundary mismatches the germline segment, possibly from a read error. CDR3 DNA: TGCAGCGTTGAAGGTGCAAGGGTTTACTACAATGAACAGTTCTTC. It translates to CSVEGARVYYNEQFF. This rearrangement joins TRBV29-1 to TRBJ2-1, with D unclear. The CDR3 spans 15 residues. In germline, CDR1 is SQVTM, CDR2 ANQGSEA.

A remark on this clonotype: This may come from a read error, since a much larger clone is one base off. As DNA, the CDR3 is TGTGCCAGCAGCGGCATTATATGGCGTGGTCGCGCAGATACGCAGTATTTT. It yields the protein CASSGIIWRGRADTQYF. This rearrangement joins TRBV7-8 to TRBJ2-3; no firm D call. The CDR3 is 17 amino acids. Germline V gene sequence: CDR1 SGHVS, CDR2 FQNEAQ. The V gene lost 5 bases and the J gene lost 4 bases, with 22 bases spanning the gap.

The CDR3 sequence: CASSPRRTPDVYTF. In DNA, the CDR3 is TGCGCCAGCAGCCCTAGAAGGACACCGGACGTTTACACCTTC. This chain uses TRBV5-1 with TRBJ1-2, with a weak D call TRBD1 (5 bases). Trimming pared 4 bases from V and 11 bases from J, leaving 21 bases between. Germline assignment: CDR1 SGHRS and CDR2 YFSETQ. This CDR3 is built from 14 residues. Drawing the rest from reference TRBV5-1 and TRBJ1-2, the complete variable domain is KAGVTQTPRYLIKTRGQQVTLSCSPISGHRSVSWYQQTPGQGLQFLFEYFSETQRNKGNFPGRFSGRQFSNSRSEMNVSTLELGDSALYLCASSPRRTPDVYTFGSGTRLTVV.

This clonotype was observed a handful of times. This may come from a read error, since a much larger clone is one base off. This sequence joins TRBV11-3 and TRBJ2-1; 12 bases are a match to TRBD2. The CDR3 is 17 residues long. Germline V lookup: CDR1 SGHNT, CDR2 YENEEA. CDR3 sequence: CANSLELTSGSHNEQFF. CDR3 coding DNA: TGTGCCAACAGCTTAGAGTTGACTAGCGGGAGCCACAATGAGCAGTTCTTC.

Regarding this clonotype: Being one base from a much bigger clone, this may be a read error. The chain joins TRBV5-6 to TRBJ1-4, with 7 bases lining up with TRBD1. J was trimmed by 6 bases and V by 7 bases; bases with no gene match: 12. The CDR3 has 15 residues. Per the germline V gene, CDR1 is SGHDT and CDR2 is YYEEEE. CDR3 sequence reads: CASRSEGGDDEKLFF. The DNA for the CDR3 is TGTGCCAGCCGCTCTGAAGGGGGCGATGATGAAAAACTGTTTTTT.

About this clonotype: This could be a read error, since a much larger clone is one nucleotide away. Without the conserved terminal phenylalanine or tryptophan, this CDR3 likely stems from a read error. The CDR3 DNA reads TGTGCCAGCAGCCCACAGGGAGAGGGGAACACTGAAGCTTTCATT. Translating it yields CASSPQGEGNTEAFI. This rearrangement joins TRBV28 to TRBJ1-1; D is possibly TRBD1 (6 bases). Trimming shortened V by 6 bases and J by 1 base, and 15 bases separated the two germline ends. CDR3 size: 15 residues. Germline V gene data show CDR1 as MDHEN and CDR2 as SYDVKM.

The chain recombines TRBV4-1 with TRBJ2-7; no clear D. V gave up 5 bases and J gave up 7 bases, with 15 bases separating them. The CDR3 has 13 amino acids. Germline assignment: CDR1 MGHRA and CDR2 YSYEKL. The DNA of the CDR3 is TGCGCCAGCAGCTCGACACCGAGCTATGAGCAGTACTTC. Its protein product is CASSSTPSYEQYF.

By share of the sample, this clonotype is medium-sized. The J gene is TRBJ2-5, the V gene TRBV6-2 or TRBV6-3, with a tentative D call TRBD2 (6 bases). Trimming removed 8 bases at V and 1 base at J, with 20 bases between. CDR1 and CDR2 (germline): MNHEY, SVGEGT. The CDR3 is made up of 16 amino acids. DNA for the CDR3: TGTGCCAGCTTCACTCCTTCGGACTACATCCAAGAGACCCAGTACTTC. Translation: CASFTPSDYIQETQYF.

Worth noting for this clonotype: Germline and junction disagree at one end, which may indicate a read error. The rearrangement links TRBV29-1 to TRBJ2-7; tentatively, D is TRBD2 (6 bases). Germline assignment: CDR1 SQVTM and CDR2 ANQGSEA. CDR3 length equals 16 residues. CDR3 sequence reads: CSVDDSGASASCEQYF. Written as DNA, the CDR3 is TGCAGCGTCGACGACTCCGGGGCTAGCGCCTCCTGCGAGCAGTACTTC.

A note on this clonotype: The junction and the germline gene differ at one end; a read error may be behind it. The V gene is TRBV6-2 or TRBV6-3, the J gene TRBJ2-1; TRBD1 is a possible D gene (5 bases). Per the germline V gene, CDR1 is MNHEY and CDR2 is SVGEGT. The CDR3 consists of 11 residues. The DNA for the CDR3 is TGTGCAAGCAGTCAGGGAACTGAGCAGTTCTTC. This codes for CASSQGTEQFF.

This clonotype was observed once. At one end, the junction sequence differs from germline, possibly due to a read error. The chain is built from TRBV11-2 and TRBJ2-3; D ambiguous. Germline CDR1 and CDR2: SGHAT and FQNNGV. CDR3 size: 11 residues. CDR3 nucleotides: TGTGCCAGCCGCTTAGCAGATACGCAGTATTTT. Translation gives CASRLADTQYF. Complete variable domain (other parts from reference TRBV11-2 and TRBJ2-3): EAGVAQSPRYKIIEKRQSVAFWCNPISGHATLYWYQQILGQGPKLLIQFQNNGVVDDSQLPKDRFSAERLKGVDSTLKIQPAKLEDSAVYLCASRLADTQYFGPGTRLTVL.

Points on this clonotype: A read error may be the cause here, since a much bigger clone is one base away. CDR3 amino acids: CSASLRDRGYGEQFF. The DNA of the CDR3 is TGCAGTGCTTCCCTTCGGGACAGGGGATATGGTGAGCAGTTCTTC. V and J are TRBV20-1 and TRBJ2-1; 10 positions match TRBD1. V gave up 5 bases and J gave up 9 bases; unmatched junction bases: 13. CDR1 DFQATT and CDR2 SNEGSKA come from the germline V gene (reference sequence). The CDR3 contains 15 residues.

In the case of this clonotype: At one end, the junction sequence differs from germline, possibly due to a read error. The J gene is TRBJ2-7, the V gene TRBV29-1, with 7 bases fitting TRBD1. Germline-derived CDR1 and CDR2 are SQVTM and ANQGSEA. The CDR3 contains 12 residues. In DNA, the CDR3 is TGCAGCACAGATGACAGGGACGGCGAGCAGCACTTC. It yields the protein CSTDDRDGEQHF.

This clonotype came up many times. The CDR3: CAKPFRGNTIYF. DNA for the CDR3: TGCGCCAAGCCGTTCCGGGGTAACACCATATATTTT. The chain joins TRBV4-1 to TRBJ1-3; D unclear. V was trimmed by 10 bases and J by 7 bases, leaving 14 bases between them. CDR3 length equals 12 residues. Germline CDR1 reads MGHRA; CDR2 reads YSYEKL.

To note about this clonotype: Being one base from a much bigger clone, this may be a read error. The J gene is TRBJ2-5, the V gene TRBV29-1; 15 bases map to TRBD2. The junction had 10 bases not matched to a gene; V was cut back by 1 base and J by 4 bases. Looked up from germline, CDR1 is SQVTM and CDR2 is ANQGSEA. CDR3 size: 18 residues. CDR3 protein: CSVEGRGLAGGSGETQYF. CDR3 nucleotides: TGCAGCGTTGAAGGCCGTGGACTAGCGGGAGGGTCGGGAGAGACCCAGTACTTC.